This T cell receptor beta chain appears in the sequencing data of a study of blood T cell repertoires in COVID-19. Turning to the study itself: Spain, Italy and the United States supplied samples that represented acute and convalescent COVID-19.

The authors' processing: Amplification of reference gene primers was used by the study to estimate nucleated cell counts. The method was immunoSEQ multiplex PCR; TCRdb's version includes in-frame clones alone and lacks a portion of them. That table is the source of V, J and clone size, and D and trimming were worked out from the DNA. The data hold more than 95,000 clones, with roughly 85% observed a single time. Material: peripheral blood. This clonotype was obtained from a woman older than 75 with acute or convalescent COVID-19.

In DNA form, the CDR3 reads TGTGCCAGCAGTACCTGGACAGGGGGCGCGACTGAAGCTTTCTTT. Its protein is CASSTWTGGATEAFF. The chain has TRBV6-5 and TRBJ1-1, with 11 bases matching TRBD1. The CDR3 has 15 residues. From germline, CDR1 is MNHEY and CDR2 SVGAGI. After removal of 5 bases from V and 5 bases from J, the junction contained 7 bases not matched to a gene.